This T cell receptor beta chain is from a study of graft-versus-host responses after intestinal transplantation. CDR3 length equals 15 residues. V gave up 4 bases and J gave up 2 bases; unmatched junction bases: 8. The germline gives CDR1 SGHTA, CDR2 FQGNSA. Notes on the study in general: Across patients carrying graft-donor T cell macrochimerism, allografts held high graft-versus-host to host-versus-graft clonal ratios. Early post-transplant HvG declines were associated with peak circulating GvH clone levels.

With respect to this clone: Its antigen remains unknown.

The repertoire was sequenced with immunoSEQ multiplex PCR; TCRdb's copy has only in-frame clones and lacks some. The sample has some 110,000 clones, 75% to 95% seen once. The sequence was obtained from a human donor who received an intestinal transplant. This chain links TRBV7-2 with TRBJ2-7; TRBD1 aligns across 7 bases. This specimen consisted of unstimulated CD4+ T cells sorted from spleen or lymph node cells, obtained before intestinal transplant. As DNA, the CDR3 is TGTGCCAGCAGCTCCACAGGGGTTCTCCCCTACGAGCAGTACTTC. It encodes CASSSTGVLPYEQYF.